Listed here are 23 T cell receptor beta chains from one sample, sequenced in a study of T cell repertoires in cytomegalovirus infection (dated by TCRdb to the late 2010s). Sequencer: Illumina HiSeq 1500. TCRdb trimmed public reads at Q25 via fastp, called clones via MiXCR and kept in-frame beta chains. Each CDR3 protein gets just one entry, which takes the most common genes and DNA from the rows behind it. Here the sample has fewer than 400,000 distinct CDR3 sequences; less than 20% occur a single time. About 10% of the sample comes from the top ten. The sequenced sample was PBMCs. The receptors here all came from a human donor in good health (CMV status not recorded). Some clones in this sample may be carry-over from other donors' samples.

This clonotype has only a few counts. This chain's CDR3 is CASSRQGRAETQYF. In DNA form, the CDR3 reads TGTGCCAGCAGTAGACAGGGGCGCGCAGAGACCCAGTACTTC. The J gene is TRBJ2-5, the V gene TRBV2; 8 bases are a match to TRBD1. V shed 5 bases and J 4 bases; nucleotides not matched to a gene: 6. Germline CDR1 SNHLY, CDR2 FYNNEI. This CDR3 comprises 14 residues.

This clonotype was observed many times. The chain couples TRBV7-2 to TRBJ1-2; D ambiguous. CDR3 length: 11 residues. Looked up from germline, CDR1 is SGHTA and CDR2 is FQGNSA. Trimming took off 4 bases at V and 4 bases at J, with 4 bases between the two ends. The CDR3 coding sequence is TGTGCCAGCAGCTCCGGCTATGGCTACACCTTC. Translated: CASSSGYGYTF.

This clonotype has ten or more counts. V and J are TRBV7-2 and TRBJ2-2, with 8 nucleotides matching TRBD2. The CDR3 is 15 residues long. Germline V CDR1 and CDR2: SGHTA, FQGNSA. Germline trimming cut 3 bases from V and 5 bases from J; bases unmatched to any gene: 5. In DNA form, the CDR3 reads TGTGCCAGCAGCTTGTCGTTAGCGGGAACCGGGGAGCTGTTTTTT. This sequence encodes CASSLSLAGTGELFF.

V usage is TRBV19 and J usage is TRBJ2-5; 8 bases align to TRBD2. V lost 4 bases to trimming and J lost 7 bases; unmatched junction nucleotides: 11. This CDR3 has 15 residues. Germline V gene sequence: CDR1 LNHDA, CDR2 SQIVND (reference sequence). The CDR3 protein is CASSTGGAPGGTQYF. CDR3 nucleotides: TGTGCCAGTAGTACGGGAGGGGCCCCCGGGGGGACCCAGTACTTC.

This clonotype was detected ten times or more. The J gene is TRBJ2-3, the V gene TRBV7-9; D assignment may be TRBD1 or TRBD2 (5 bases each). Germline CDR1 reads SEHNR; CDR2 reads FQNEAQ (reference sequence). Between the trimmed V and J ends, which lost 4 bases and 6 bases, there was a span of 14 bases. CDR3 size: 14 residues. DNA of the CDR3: TGTGCCAGCAGCTCGATCCGAGGGACGGATACGCAGTATTTT. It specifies CASSSIRGTDTQYF.

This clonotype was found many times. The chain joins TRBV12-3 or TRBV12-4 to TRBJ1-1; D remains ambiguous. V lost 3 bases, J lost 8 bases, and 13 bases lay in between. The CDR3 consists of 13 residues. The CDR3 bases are TGTGCCAGCAGTTTGAGGAGAGACGGAGAAGCTTTCTTT. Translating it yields CASSLRRDGEAFF.

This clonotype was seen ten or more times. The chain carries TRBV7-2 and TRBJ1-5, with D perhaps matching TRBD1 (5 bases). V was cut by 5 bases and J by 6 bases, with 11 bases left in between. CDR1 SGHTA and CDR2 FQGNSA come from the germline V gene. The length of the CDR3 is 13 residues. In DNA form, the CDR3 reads TGTGCCAGCAGCCAAGGGGTATTTCAGCCCCAGCATTTT. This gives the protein CASSQGVFQPQHF.

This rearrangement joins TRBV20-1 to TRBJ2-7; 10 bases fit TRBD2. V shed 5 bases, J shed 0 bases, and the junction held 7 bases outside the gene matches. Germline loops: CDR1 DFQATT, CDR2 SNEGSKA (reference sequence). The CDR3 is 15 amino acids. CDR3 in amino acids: CSAHLAGAHSYEQYF. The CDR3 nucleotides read TGCAGTGCTCATCTAGCGGGGGCCCACTCCTACGAGCAGTACTTC.

The CDR3, as DNA: TGTGCCAGCAGTGTAATGGGCCCGAACACTGAAGCTTTCTTT. It encodes CASSVMGPNTEAFF. This rearrangement joins TRBV2 to TRBJ1-1; no clear D. The V end was cut by 4 bases, the J end by 1 base, with 10 bases between. The CDR3 extends over 14 amino acids. Germline CDR1 SNHLY, CDR2 FYNNEI.

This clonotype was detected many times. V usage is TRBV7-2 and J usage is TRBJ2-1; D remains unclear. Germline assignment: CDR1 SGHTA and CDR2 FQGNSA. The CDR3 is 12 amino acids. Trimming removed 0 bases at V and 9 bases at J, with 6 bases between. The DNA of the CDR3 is TGTGCCAGCAGCTTAGCAGAGCCTGAGCAGTTCTTC. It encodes CASSLAEPEQFF.

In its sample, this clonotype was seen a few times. The CDR3 spells CASTSGGGSKETQYF. The CDR3 DNA follows: TGTGCCAGCACCTCAGGTGGGGGGAGTAAAGAGACCCAGTACTTC. The V call is TRBV28, the J call TRBJ2-5; the D gene is possibly TRBD2 (6 bases). The CDR3 runs 15 residues. V dropped 7 bases and J dropped 3 bases, with 18 bases sitting between them. Per the germline V gene, CDR1 is MDHEN and CDR2 is SYDVKM.

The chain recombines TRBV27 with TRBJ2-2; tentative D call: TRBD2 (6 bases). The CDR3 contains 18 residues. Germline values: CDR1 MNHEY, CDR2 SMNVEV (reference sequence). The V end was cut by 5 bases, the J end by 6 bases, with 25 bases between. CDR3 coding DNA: TGTGCCAGCAGTCCTTTCGGGGGAAGAAAGGGACCTTCCGGGGAGCTGTTTTTT. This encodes CASSPFGGRKGPSGELFF.

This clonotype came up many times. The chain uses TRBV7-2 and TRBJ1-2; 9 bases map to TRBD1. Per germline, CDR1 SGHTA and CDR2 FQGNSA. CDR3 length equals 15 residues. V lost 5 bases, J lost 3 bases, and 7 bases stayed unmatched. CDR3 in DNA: TGTGCCAGCAGCCCGCTAGGGGACAGGGACTATGGCTACACCTTC. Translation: CASSPLGDRDYGYTF.

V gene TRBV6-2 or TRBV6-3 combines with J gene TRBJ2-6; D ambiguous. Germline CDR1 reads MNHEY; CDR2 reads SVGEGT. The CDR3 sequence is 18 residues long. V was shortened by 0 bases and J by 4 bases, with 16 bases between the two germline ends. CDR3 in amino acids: CASSYSSNRLLGANVLTF. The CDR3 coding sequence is TGTGCCAGCAGTTACTCGTCCAACAGATTGTTAGGGGCCAACGTCCTGACTTTC.

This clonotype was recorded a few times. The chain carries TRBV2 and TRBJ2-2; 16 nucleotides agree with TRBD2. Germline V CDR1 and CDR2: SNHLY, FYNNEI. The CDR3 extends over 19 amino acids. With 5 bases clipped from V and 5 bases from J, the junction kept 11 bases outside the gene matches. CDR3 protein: CASSRTGLAGGPGTGELFF. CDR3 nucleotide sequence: TGTGCCAGCAGTCGAACGGGACTAGCGGGAGGGCCAGGAACCGGGGAGCTGTTTTTT. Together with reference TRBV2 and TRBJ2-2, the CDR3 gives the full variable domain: EPEVTQTPSHQVTQMGQEVILRCVPISNHLYFYWYRQILGQKVEFLVSFYNNEISEKSEIFDDQFSVERPDGSNFTLKIRSTKLEDSAMYFCASSRTGLAGGPGTGELFFGEGSRLTVL.

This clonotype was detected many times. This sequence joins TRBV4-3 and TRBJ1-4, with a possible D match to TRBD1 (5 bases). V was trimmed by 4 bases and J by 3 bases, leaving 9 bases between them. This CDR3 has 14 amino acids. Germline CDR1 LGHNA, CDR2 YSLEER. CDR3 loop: CASSRTGANEKLFF. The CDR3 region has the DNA TGCGCCAGCAGCCGAACAGGAGCTAATGAAAAACTGTTTTTT.

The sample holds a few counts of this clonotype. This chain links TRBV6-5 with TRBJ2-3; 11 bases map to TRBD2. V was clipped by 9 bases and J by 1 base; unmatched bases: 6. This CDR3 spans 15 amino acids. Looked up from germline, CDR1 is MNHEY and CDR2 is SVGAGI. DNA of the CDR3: TGTGCCAGTTACCCGGGACTAGCGGGCACAGATACGCAGTATTTT. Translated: CASYPGLAGTDTQYF.

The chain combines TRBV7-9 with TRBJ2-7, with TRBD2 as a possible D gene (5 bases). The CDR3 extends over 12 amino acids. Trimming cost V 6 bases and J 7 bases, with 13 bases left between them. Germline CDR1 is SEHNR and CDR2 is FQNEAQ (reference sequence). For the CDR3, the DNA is TGTGCCAGCAGACTAGGCACCGCGGAGCAGTACTTC. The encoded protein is CASRLGTAEQYF.

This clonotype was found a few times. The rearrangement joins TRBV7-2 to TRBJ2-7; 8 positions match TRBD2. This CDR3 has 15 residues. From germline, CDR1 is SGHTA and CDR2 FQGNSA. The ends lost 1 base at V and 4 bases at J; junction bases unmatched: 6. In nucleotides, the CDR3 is TGTGCCAGCAGCTTAGGGGGACTAGGAAGGTACGAGCAGTACTTC. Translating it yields CASSLGGLGRYEQYF. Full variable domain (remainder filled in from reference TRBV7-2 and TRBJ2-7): GAGVSQSPSNKVTEKGKDVELRCDPISGHTALYWYRQSLGQGLEFLIYFQGNSAPDKSGLPSDRFSAERTGGSVSTLTIQRTQQEDSAVYLCASSLGGLGRYEQYFGPGTRLTVT.

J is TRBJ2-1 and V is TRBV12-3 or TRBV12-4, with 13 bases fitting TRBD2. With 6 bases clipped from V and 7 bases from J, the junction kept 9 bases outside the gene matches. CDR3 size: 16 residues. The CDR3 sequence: CASSPSGLAGLNEQFF. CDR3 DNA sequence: TGTGCCAGCAGCCCCTCGGGACTAGCGGGACTAAATGAGCAGTTCTTC.

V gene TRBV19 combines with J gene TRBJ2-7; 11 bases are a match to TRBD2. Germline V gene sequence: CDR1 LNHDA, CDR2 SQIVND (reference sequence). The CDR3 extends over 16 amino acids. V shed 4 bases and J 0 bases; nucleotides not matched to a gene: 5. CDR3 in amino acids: CASSTLLAGGSYEQYF. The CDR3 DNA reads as TGTGCCAGTAGTACCCTTCTAGCGGGGGGCTCCTACGAGCAGTACTTC. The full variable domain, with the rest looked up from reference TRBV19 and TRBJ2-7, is DGGITQSPKYLFRKEGQNVTLSCEQNLNHDAMYWYRQDPGQGLRLIYYSQIVNDFQKGDIAEGYSVSREKKESFPLTVTSAQKNPTAFYLCASSTLLAGGSYEQYFGPGTRLTVT.

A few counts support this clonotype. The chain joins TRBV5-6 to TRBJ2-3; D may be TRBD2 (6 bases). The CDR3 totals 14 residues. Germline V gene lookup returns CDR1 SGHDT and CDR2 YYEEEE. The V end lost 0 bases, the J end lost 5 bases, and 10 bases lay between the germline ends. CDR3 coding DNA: TGTGCCAGCAGCTTGGGCCCGGGAGAAGATACGCAGTATTTT. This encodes CASSLGPGEDTQYF.

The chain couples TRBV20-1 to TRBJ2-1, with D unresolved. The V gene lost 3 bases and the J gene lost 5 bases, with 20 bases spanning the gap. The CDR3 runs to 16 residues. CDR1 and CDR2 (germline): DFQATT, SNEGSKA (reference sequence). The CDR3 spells CSASTPRTKVDNEQFF. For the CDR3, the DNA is TGCAGTGCTAGCACCCCCAGGACCAAGGTCGACAATGAGCAGTTCTTC.